Listed here are 28 T cell receptor beta chains from one sample, sequenced in a study of response to subunit inactivated influenza vaccine. TCRdb re-analysed the RT-PCR reads in MiXCR, keeping a single row per CDR3 protein. The sample records more than 400,000 distinct CDR3 sequences, over 9.5% being singletons. The sample in question was PBMCs from blood, obtained roughly 47 days after vaccination. The source of these receptors is a man in his fifties or sixties who received an inactivated influenza vaccine.

The table lists this clonotype with many counts. The J gene is TRBJ1-1, the V gene TRBV28; perhaps TRBD1 as D (5 bases). Trimming took 7 bases from V and 1 from J, leaving 16 bases between them. This CDR3 has 15 residues. Germline V CDR1 and CDR2: MDHEN, SYDVKM. CDR3 nucleotides: TGTGCCAGCACCGCGGACCTGACAGCGAACACTGAAGCTTTCTTT. This codes for CASTADLTANTEAFF.

This clonotype appeared a few times. V and J are TRBV20-1 and TRBJ2-3; D tentatively reads TRBD1 or TRBD2 (5 bases each). Germline lookup yields CDR1 DFQATT and CDR2 SNEGSKA (reference sequence). The CDR3 is 14 amino acids. V lost 6 bases to trimming and J lost 7 bases, with 20 bases between them. This CDR3 is CSASRDGGSHTQYF. The CDR3 DNA is TGCAGTGCCAGTAGGGACGGAGGATCCCATACGCAGTATTTT.

The chain recombines TRBV7-2 with TRBJ2-2, with D possibly being TRBD1 (6 bases). V was pared by 0 bases and J by 4 bases, with 12 bases between. The length of the CDR3 is 16 residues. The germline CDR1 and CDR2 sequences are SGHTA and FQGNSA. The CDR3 DNA reads TGTGCCAGCAGCTTAGCTCCCAGGGGAAGCACCGGGGAGCTGTTTTTT. This codes for CASSLAPRGSTGELFF.

This clonotype was counted ten times or more. This chain joins TRBV4-2 and TRBJ2-3, with D maybe TRBD2 (6 bases). V gave up 0 bases and J gave up 0 bases, with 10 bases separating them. The CDR3 covers 16 residues. In germline, CDR1 is LGHNA, CDR2 YNFKEQ. CDR3 bases: TGTGCCAGCAGCCAAGATTTGGGGGGAAGCACAGATACGCAGTATTTT. Translation: CASSQDLGGSTDTQYF.

This clonotype has at least ten counts. V usage is TRBV12-3 or TRBV12-4 and J usage is TRBJ2-7, with D possibly TRBD1 on 6 matching bases. The V end lost 5 bases, the J end lost 0 bases, and 11 bases lay between the germline ends. The CDR3 consists of 14 residues. The CDR3 loop reads CASSPGTYSYEQYF. The DNA for the CDR3 is TGTGCCAGCAGTCCCGGGACATACTCCTACGAGCAGTACTTC.

This clonotype was recorded a few times. The chain carries TRBV29-1 and TRBJ1-1, with D maybe TRBD1 (5 bases). Looked up from germline, CDR1 is SQVTM and CDR2 is ANQGSEA. The CDR3 loop spans 14 amino acids. V was shortened by 4 bases and J by 0 bases, with 12 bases between the two germline ends. The CDR3 DNA is TGCAGCGTTGGGGGCACAGGAATGAACACTGAAGCTTTCTTT. Its protein is CSVGGTGMNTEAFF. Supplemented by reference TRBV29-1 and TRBJ1-1, the full variable domain reads SAVISQKPSRDICQRGTSLTIQCQVDSQVTMMFWYRQQPGQSLTLIATANQGSEATYESGFVIDKFPISRPNLTFSTLTVSNMSPEDSSIYLCSVGGTGMNTEAFFGQGTRLTVV.

This clonotype came up a few times. The V call is TRBV6-6, the J call TRBJ2-5; 11 nucleotides line up with TRBD2. V was clipped by 0 bases and J by 2 bases; unmatched bases: 14. Germline CDR1 MNHNY, CDR2 SVGAGI (reference sequence). The CDR3 is 20 amino acids. The CDR3 sequence: CASSYSTSSLLAGEQETQYF. In nucleotides, the CDR3 is TGTGCCAGCAGTTACTCGACGTCGTCCTTACTAGCGGGGGAACAAGAGACCCAGTACTTC.

This sequence joins TRBV18 and TRBJ2-2; D gene uncertain. Germline-derived CDR1 and CDR2 are KGHSH and LQKENI. This CDR3 contains 16 residues. Trimming left V 4 bases short and J 3 bases short, with 15 bases between. CDR3 region: CASSLDTNVYTGELFF. As DNA, the CDR3 is TGTGCCAGCTCACTTGATACGAATGTTTACACCGGGGAGCTGTTTTTT.

The chain combines TRBV28 with TRBJ2-1; TRBD2 agrees at 7 bases. This CDR3 region has 15 residues. With V trimmed by 5 bases and J by 7 bases, 11 bases remained unmatched. CDR1 and CDR2 (germline): MDHEN, SYDVKM. The CDR3: CASSRPGLVANEQFF. The CDR3 bases are TGTGCCAGCAGTCGACCCGGACTAGTGGCGAATGAGCAGTTCTTC.

This clonotype was found a few times. The J gene is TRBJ2-3, the V gene TRBV4-1, with TRBD2 matching 13 bases. V gave up 1 base and J gave up 0 bases; unmatched junction bases: 4. This CDR3 is 18 amino acids long. CDR1 MGHRA and CDR2 YSYEKL come from the germline V gene. The CDR3 nucleotides are TGCGCCAGCAGCCAAGGGACTAGCGGGGGCCGAAGCACAGATACGCAGTATTTT. This encodes CASSQGTSGGRSTDTQYF.

The chain combines TRBV7-9 with TRBJ2-5; D is undetermined. Germline values: CDR1 SEHNR, CDR2 FQNEAQ (reference sequence). V was pared by 2 bases and J by 2 bases, with 6 bases between. The CDR3 runs 13 residues. CDR3 region: CASSLKRQETQYF. The CDR3 nucleotides are TGTGCCAGCAGCTTAAAGCGACAAGAGACCCAGTACTTC.

This clonotype was seen at least ten times. The V and J genes are TRBV20-1 and TRBJ2-2; the D gene is possibly TRBD2 (6 bases). The CDR3 sequence is 13 residues long. Germline V gene sequence: CDR1 DFQATT, CDR2 SNEGSKA (reference sequence). Trimming took 3 bases from V and 6 from J, leaving 11 bases between them. CDR3 DNA: TGCAGTGCTAGCGGGAGCGCGCCCGGGGAGCTGTTTTTT. This codes for CSASGSAPGELFF.

This clonotype was seen a handful of times. The V and J genes are TRBV29-1 and TRBJ2-3; 10 positions match TRBD2. This CDR3 has 14 residues. V trimming: 4 bases; J trimming: 2 bases; junction bases outside the gene matches: 3. CDR1 SQVTM and CDR2 ANQGSEA come from the germline V gene. Written as DNA, the CDR3 is TGCAGCGTTGGTCTAGCGGGGGCCACAGATACGCAGTATTTT. It specifies CSVGLAGATDTQYF.

This chain joins TRBV11-3 and TRBJ2-2; D is ambiguous. Germline CDR1 and CDR2: SGHNT and YENEEA. V was clipped by 3 bases and J by 3 bases, with 8 bases between them. The CDR3 contains 14 residues. The DNA for the CDR3 is TGTGCCAGCAGCTTTACTATACACACCGGGGAGCTGTTTTTT. This gives the protein CASSFTIHTGELFF.

This clonotype has a count of ten or more. The chain is built from TRBV7-6 and TRBJ2-3; 9 nucleotides match TRBD2. The CDR3 loop spans 17 amino acids. Germline CDR1 SGHVS, CDR2 FNYEAQ. V gave up 4 bases and J gave up 0 bases; unmatched junction bases: 8. The CDR3 DNA follows: TGTGCCAGCAGCTCTTCGACTAGCGGAAAAAGCACAGATACGCAGTATTTT. As protein: CASSSSTSGKSTDTQYF. Drawing the rest from reference TRBV7-6 and TRBJ2-3, the complete variable domain is GAGVSQSPRYKVTKRGQDVALRCDPISGHVSLYWYRQALGQGPEFLTYFNYEAQQDKSGLPNDRFSAERPEGSISTLTIQRTEQRDSAMYRCASSSSTSGKSTDTQYFGPGTRLTVL.

The chain uses TRBV6-1 and TRBJ2-7; 9 bases align to TRBD1. CDR3 size: 15 residues. Trimming cost V 6 bases and J 4 bases; bases outside gene matches: 10. In germline, CDR1 is MNHNS, CDR2 SASEGT. The CDR3 spells CASSPDRGRGYEQYF. As DNA, the CDR3 is TGTGCCAGCAGCCCGGACAGGGGCAGGGGATACGAGCAGTACTTC.

CDR3 DNA: TGCAGTGCTAAACATAGCGGGAGCACAGATACGCAGTATTTT. Residues: CSAKHSGSTDTQYF. The gene calls are TRBV20-1 and TRBJ2-3; TRBD2 agrees at 7 bases. Per germline, CDR1 DFQATT and CDR2 SNEGSKA (reference sequence). CDR3 length equals 14 residues. V was clipped by 4 bases and J by 0 bases; unmatched bases: 4.

This clonotype appeared many times. CDR3 region: CASSYSGIRSGNTEAFF. The CDR3 bases are TGTGCCAGCAGTTACTCAGGGATCAGAAGCGGAAACACTGAAGCTTTCTTT. V and J are TRBV6-5 and TRBJ1-1; D gene uncertain. CDR1 and CDR2 (germline): MNHEY, SVGAGI. The CDR3 has 17 amino acids. Deletions cut 0 bases from V and 2 bases from J, with 16 bases between.

This clonotype was observed a handful of times. V usage is TRBV4-2 and J usage is TRBJ2-7; TRBD1 matches at 9 bases. CDR1 and CDR2 (germline): LGHNA, YNFKEQ. J was trimmed by 4 bases and V by 1 base; bases with no gene match: 5. The CDR3 runs 15 residues. The CDR3 reads CASSQAGQGGYEQYF. The DNA of the CDR3 is TGTGCCAGCAGCCAAGCGGGACAGGGTGGGTACGAGCAGTACTTC.

The rearrangement joins TRBV9 to TRBJ2-7; D is possibly TRBD1 or TRBD2 (6 bases each). CDR3 length equals 12 residues. V shed 4 bases and J shed 6 bases, with 11 bases lying between them. CDR1 is SGDLS, CDR2 YYNGEE, per germline. CDR3 DNA: TGTGCCAGCAGCAAGGGGGGAATCGAGCAGTACTTC. Translating it yields CASSKGGIEQYF.

The chain joins TRBV6-6 to TRBJ2-7, with D unclear. The CDR3 runs 13 residues. V lost 4 bases and J lost 1, with 8 bases in between. The germline CDR1 and CDR2 sequences are MNHNY and SVGAGI (reference sequence). The CDR3 region is CASSWGPSYEQYF. The CDR3 DNA is TGTGCCAGCAGTTGGGGTCCTTCCTACGAGCAGTACTTC.

The chain combines TRBV7-2 with TRBJ2-5, with 9 nucleotides matching TRBD2. The junction had 14 bases not matched to a gene; V was cut back by 3 bases and J by 9 bases. CDR1 and CDR2 (germline): SGHTA, FQGNSA. The CDR3 sequence is 16 residues long. CDR3 protein: CASSLTAYASGASQYF. Here the CDR3 DNA reads TGTGCCAGCAGCTTGACGGCCTATGCTAGCGGGGCATCCCAGTACTTC.

V gene TRBV10-3 combines with J gene TRBJ2-4; weak D call: TRBD1 (6 bases). Trimming took off 0 bases at V and 1 base at J, with 16 bases between the two ends. Germline V gives CDR1 ENHRY, CDR2 SYGVKD. The CDR3 totals 18 residues. CDR3 residues: CAISESVSTGTAKNIQYF. In DNA form, the CDR3 reads TGTGCCATCAGTGAGTCGGTCTCGACAGGTACGGCCAAAAACATTCAGTACTTC.

This sequence joins TRBV15 and TRBJ1-3, with D unclear. Per germline, CDR1 LNHNV and CDR2 YYDKDF (reference sequence). V lost 5 bases and J lost 0, with 11 bases in between. The CDR3 loop spans 15 amino acids. DNA of the CDR3: TGTGCCACCAGCTTCGACCGTTTCTCTGGAAACACCATATATTTT. Translating gives CATSFDRFSGNTIYF.

The chain carries TRBV5-1 and TRBJ2-1; 9 bases map to TRBD2. The CDR3 covers 15 residues. Germline V gives CDR1 SGHRS, CDR2 YFSETQ. J was trimmed by 4 bases and V by 2 bases; bases with no gene match: 4. CDR3: CASSFLAGTYNEQFF. As DNA, the CDR3 is TGCGCCAGCAGCTTCCTAGCGGGGACTTACAATGAGCAGTTCTTC.

The V gene is TRBV10-3, the J gene TRBJ2-1; 8 bases align to TRBD1. With 10 bases clipped from V and 0 bases from J, the junction kept 5 bases outside the gene matches. Per germline, CDR1 ENHRY and CDR2 SYGVKD. CDR3 length equals 14 residues. In DNA, the CDR3 is TGTGCCACCACAGGGGGAGGCTCCTACAATGAGCAGTTCTTC. It yields the protein CATTGGGSYNEQFF.

This clonotype was seen many times. The chain couples TRBV4-1 to TRBJ2-2; D is unresolved. Trimming left V 1 base short and J 0 bases short, with 6 bases between. This CDR3 comprises 15 residues. The germline V gene has CDR1 MGHRA and CDR2 YSYEKL. The CDR3 loop is CASSQGYPNTGELFF. Written as DNA, the CDR3 is TGCGCCAGCAGCCAAGGGTACCCGAACACCGGGGAGCTGTTTTTT.

The table lists this clonotype with many counts. The chain is built from TRBV4-2 and TRBJ2-7; the D is unclear. Trimming pared 0 bases from V and 12 bases from J, leaving 24 bases between. This CDR3 comprises 16 residues. Germline CDR1 reads LGHNA; CDR2 reads YNFKEQ. CDR3 sequence reads: CASSQDFDGPPRRRYF. DNA of the CDR3: TGTGCCAGCAGCCAAGATTTTGATGGACCTCCACGAAGAAGGTACTTC.